The sequence of this TCR beta chain was determined in a study of T cells in Graves' hyperthyroidism and ophthalmopathy. Regarding the study as a whole: From stable hyperthyroidism, ophthalmopathy was separated by a 13 V-J model.

The V end was cut by 3 bases, the J end by 6 bases, with 9 bases between. The CDR3 consists of 13 residues. The germline V gene encodes CDR1 MNHEY and CDR2 SMNVEV (reference sequence). If no ophthalmopathy progression occurred within 18 months, Graves' hyperthyroidism was stable. Researchers barred patients who had uncontrolled infection, other autoimmune disease, pregnancy or lactation. The investigators amplified TCR beta CDR3 regions from RNA transcripts. First-round RT-PCR targeting the TCR CDR3 was performed with the HTBI primer set. From the multiplex PCR reads, TCRdb called clonotypes with MiXCR, one entry per CDR3 protein. The table includes some 720,000 distinct CDR3 sequences, about 15% detected once. This clonotype turned up a few times. The antigen is undetermined.

Sequenced input: blood. The TCR originated in a man between 18 and 35 years old with Graves' hyperthyroidism. V gene TRBV27 combines with J gene TRBJ1-5, with D uncertain. The CDR3 coding sequence is TGTGCCAGCAGTTTGTATCTAGGTCAGCCCCAGCATTTT. This codes for CASSLYLGQPQHF.